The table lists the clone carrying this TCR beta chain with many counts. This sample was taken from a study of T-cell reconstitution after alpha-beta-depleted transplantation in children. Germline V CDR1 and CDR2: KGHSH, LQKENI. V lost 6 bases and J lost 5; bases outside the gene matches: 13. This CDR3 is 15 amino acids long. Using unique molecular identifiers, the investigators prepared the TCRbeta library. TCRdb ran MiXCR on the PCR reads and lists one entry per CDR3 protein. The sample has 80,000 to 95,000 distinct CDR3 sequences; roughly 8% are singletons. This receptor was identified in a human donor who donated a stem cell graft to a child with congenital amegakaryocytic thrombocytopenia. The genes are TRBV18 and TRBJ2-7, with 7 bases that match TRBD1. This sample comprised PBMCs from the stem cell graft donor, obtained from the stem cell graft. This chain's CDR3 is CASSRIQGTSNEQYF. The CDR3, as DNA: TGTGCCAGCTCGCGAATACAGGGGACCTCTAACGAGCAGTACTTC.